This T cell receptor (beta chain) was captured by sequencing in a study of blood T cell repertoires in COVID-19. This clone was counted once. Sequenced by immunoSEQ multiplex PCR; TCRdb stores in-frame clones only, minus some. Of a few hundred thousand clones listed, about 86% are singletons. Germline V CDR1 and CDR2: LGHDT, YNNKEL (reference sequence). With 4 bases removed from V and 0 bases from J, the gap between germline ends came to 9 bases. The CDR3 is made up of 14 amino acids. The V gene is TRBV3-1 (or the pseudogene TRBV3-2), the J gene TRBJ1-1; D gene unclear. Specimen: PBMCs or T cells enriched from blood (not recorded which). The receptor was isolated from a woman between 50 and 59 years old who had recovered from COVID-19. CDR3 loop: CASSPPSVNTEAFF. The CDR3 DNA is TGTGCCAGCAGCCCGCCTTCAGTGAACACTGAAGCTTTCTTT.